This T cell receptor (beta chain) was sequenced for a study of cytomegalovirus exposure and HLA in healthy donors. Profiled with immunoSEQ multiplex PCR; TCRdb holds only in-frame clones, not every one. The sample has about 130,000 clones, roughly nine tenths seen once. The germline CDR1 and CDR2 sequences are GTSNPN and SVGIG (reference sequence). V was cut by 3 bases and J by 1 base, with 3 bases left in between. This CDR3 is built from 11 residues. This clone was detected only a few times. The chain carries TRBV30 and TRBJ1-2; D gene unclear. The clonotype comes from a woman younger than 30 in good health and CMV-seropositive. The material sequenced was PBMCs. Here the CDR3 reads CAWSLNYGYTF. In DNA form, the CDR3 reads TGTGCCTGGAGCCTTAACTATGGCTACACCTTC.